The following is a T cell receptor (beta chain) sequence with its context. The germline V and J ends were trimmed by 4 bases and 3 bases, with 15 bases remaining between them. CDR3 length: 15 amino acids. CDR1 is SGDLS, CDR2 YYNGEE, per germline. MiXCR was run by TCRdb on the RT-PCR reads, yielding one entry per CDR3 protein. The sample holds about 680,000 distinct CDR3 sequences; around 14% are singletons and the top ten take 3.6%. The chain combines TRBV9 with TRBJ2-3; tentative D call: TRBD1 (6 bases). The material sequenced was memory CD4+ T cells from blood. This clonotype was sampled from a female donor in good health, serving as a healthy control. The CDR3 is CASSPYWGRTDTQYF. CDR3 DNA sequence: TGTGCCAGCAGCCCTTATTGGGGGCGGACAGATACGCAGTATTTT. Full variable domain (missing parts from reference TRBV9 and TRBJ2-3): DSGVTQTPKHLITATGQRVTLRCSPRSGDLSVYWYQQSLDQGLQFLIQYYNGEERAKGNILERFSAQQFPDLHSELNLSSLELGDSALYFCASSPYWGRTDTQYFGPGTRLTVL.